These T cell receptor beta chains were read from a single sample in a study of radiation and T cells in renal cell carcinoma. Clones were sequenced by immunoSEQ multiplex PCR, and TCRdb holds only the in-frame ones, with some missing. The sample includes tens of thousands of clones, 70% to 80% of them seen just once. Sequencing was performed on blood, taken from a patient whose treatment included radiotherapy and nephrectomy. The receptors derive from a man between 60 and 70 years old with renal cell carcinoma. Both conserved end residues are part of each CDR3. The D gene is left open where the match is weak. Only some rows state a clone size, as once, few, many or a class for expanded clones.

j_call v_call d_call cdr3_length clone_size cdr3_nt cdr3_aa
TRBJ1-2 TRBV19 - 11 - TGTGCCAGTAGTACTCGGCGTGGCTACACCTTC CASSTRRGYTF
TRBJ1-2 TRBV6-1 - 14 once TGTGCCAGCAGTGGATGGGGGCGAAGTAGTGGCTACACCTTC CASSGWGRSSGYTF
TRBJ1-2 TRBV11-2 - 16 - TGTGCCAGCAGCTCCCGGATGACAGGTTCGAACTATGGCTACACCTTC CASSSRMTGSNYGYTF
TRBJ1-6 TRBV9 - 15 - TGTGCCAGCAGCGAGGGGTCAACGAAAGGTTCACCCCTCCACTTT CASSEGSTKGSPLHF
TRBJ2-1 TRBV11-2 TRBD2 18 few TGTGCCAGCAGAGGACTAGCGGGACCACAGAGCTCCTACAATGAGCAGTTCTTC CASRGLAGPQSSYNEQFF
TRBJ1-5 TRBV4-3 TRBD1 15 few TGCGCCAGCAGCCAAGATCGGACAGGTTATCAGCCCCAGCATTTT CASSQDRTGYQPQHF
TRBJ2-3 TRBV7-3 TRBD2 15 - TGTGCCAGCAGCTCAATAGCGGGAGGTGGAGATACGCAGTATTTT CASSSIAGGGDTQYF
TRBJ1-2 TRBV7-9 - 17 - TGTGCCAGCAGCCGTAGCTGGACTACAAACATGGGCTATGGCTACACCTTC CASSRSWTTNMGYGYTF
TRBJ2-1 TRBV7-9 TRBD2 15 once TGTGCCAGCAGCTTAGGGACTAGCGGATACAATGAGCAGTTCTTC CASSLGTSGYNEQFF
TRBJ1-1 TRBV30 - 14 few TGTGCCTGGAGAAGGACTGGTGATGACACTGAAGCTTTCTTT CAWRRTGDDTEAFF
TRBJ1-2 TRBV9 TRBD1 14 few TGTGCCAGCAGCGTATCGCCGACAGGGGTCGGCTACACCTTC CASSVSPTGVGYTF
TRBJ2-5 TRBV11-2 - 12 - TGTGCCAGCAGCAAGGAGAGAGAGACCCAGTACTTC CASSKERETQYF
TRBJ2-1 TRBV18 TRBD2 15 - TGTGCCAGCTCACCCCCGGGACTAGTAGGCGATGAGCAGTTCTTC CASSPPGLVGDEQFF
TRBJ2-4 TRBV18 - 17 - TGTGCCAGCTCACCAGCTCTACAGGGAAAAGGCAAAAACATTCAGTACTTC CASSPALQGKGKNIQYF
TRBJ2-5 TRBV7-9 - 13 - TGTGCCAGCAGCTTAGGAATAGGAGAGACCCAGTACTTC CASSLGIGETQYF
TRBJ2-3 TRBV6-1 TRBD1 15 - TGTGCCAGCAGTGAAGCGACAGGGCGAGCAGATACGCAGTATTTT CASSEATGRADTQYF
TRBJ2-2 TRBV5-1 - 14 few TGCGCCAGCACCCTCGACCTTAGAACCGGGGAGCTGTTTTTT CASTLDLRTGELFF
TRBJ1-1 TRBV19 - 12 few TGTGCCAGTAGCCCGGCAGGGTTTGTGGCTTTCTTT CASSPAGFVAFF